Sequencing of this T cell receptor (beta chain) was carried out in a study of early T cells in non-severe SARS-CoV-2 infection. In this sample, this clonotype turned up many times. The V segment lost 0 bases and the J segment 11 bases; nucleotides outside the gene matches: 4. This CDR3 region has 13 residues. CDR1 SGHRS and CDR2 YFSETQ come from the germline V gene. Molecules of cDNA were individually given unique molecular identifiers that were attached to them. TCRdb itself ran the 5' RACE reads through MiXCR, one entry per CDR3 protein. This table has tens of thousands of distinct CDR3 sequences, around 9.3% appearing once.

The TCR sequence derives from an adult who was a healthcare worker with PCR-confirmed SARS-CoV-2 infection or an uninfected control (not recorded which). The rearrangement joins TRBV5-1 to TRBJ2-7; 11 positions agree with TRBD2. This specimen consisted of whole blood, obtained at baseline. The CDR3 DNA follows: TGCGCCAGCAGCTTGGGACTAGCGGGGTCGGAGTACTTC. Translation gives CASSLGLAGSEYF.